A selection of T cell receptor beta chains follows, all from one sample in a study of T cell repertoires in cytomegalovirus infection. Their specific antigens are unknown. TCRdb re-called the reads through MiXCR, storing one row per CDR3 protein. Here the sample spans 100,000 to 150,000 distinct CDR3 sequences, approximately 30% being singletons. Sample: CD8+ T cells from cultured PBMCs, taken from culture after CMV antigen stimulation. The receptors shown here come from a human donor in good health (CMV status not recorded). Some clones in this sample may be carry-over from other donors' samples. CDR3s include the opening cysteine and the closing phenylalanine or tryptophan. Each record gives: J gene, clone size, D gene, V gene, CDR3 protein, CDR3 DNA. D genes are given only for firm matches. Size is omitted from some rows. Given values are once, few, many or a class for expanded clones.

J: TRBJ2-1
size: .
D: TRBD2
V: TRBV19
CDR3: CASSISAGGYNEQFF
DNA: TGTGCCAGTAGTATCAGCGCGGGGGGGTACAATGAGCAGTTCTTC

J: TRBJ1-2
size: few
D: .
V: TRBV12-3/TRBV12-4
CDR3: CASSPGTRGYGYTF
DNA: TGTGCCAGCAGTCCAGGGACTCGGGGCTATGGCTACACCTTC

J: TRBJ1-1
size: few
D: TRBD1
V: TRBV12-3/TRBV12-4
CDR3: CASNDRGPGVGAFF
DNA: TGTGCCAGCAATGACAGGGGCCCCGGCGTAGGAGCTTTCTTT

J: TRBJ2-1
size: .
D: TRBD1
V: TRBV12-3/TRBV12-4
CDR3: CASSLAGTGEQFF
DNA: TGTGCCAGCAGTTTAGCCGGGACAGGGGAGCAGTTCTTC

J: TRBJ2-7
size: .
D: .
V: TRBV28
CDR3: CASSPTDSYEQYF
DNA: TGTGCCAGCAGTCCGACTGACTCCTACGAGCAGTACTTC

J: TRBJ2-1
size: .
D: .
V: TRBV11-1
CDR3: CASTESSGSLNEQFF
DNA: TGTGCCAGCACCGAATCGTCAGGCTCTCTAAATGAGCAGTTCTTC

J: TRBJ1-2
size: many
D: .
V: TRBV7-9
CDR3: CASRPTGELYGYTF
DNA: TGTGCCAGCAGGCCCACAGGTGAACTCTATGGCTACACCTTC

J: TRBJ2-1
size: few
D: .
V: TRBV7-6
CDR3: CASSFGRDNEQFF
DNA: TGTGCCAGCAGCTTCGGTCGCGACAATGAGCAGTTCTTC

J: TRBJ1-5
size: few
D: .
V: TRBV6-2/TRBV6-3
CDR3: CASSYMSGMEQPQHF
DNA: TGTGCCAGCAGTTACATGTCAGGGATGGAGCAGCCCCAGCATTTT

J: TRBJ2-3
size: many
D: TRBD2
V: TRBV5-4
CDR3: CASSSLLGSGNPLGVTQYF
DNA: TGTGCCAGCAGCTCACTCTTGGGTAGCGGGAACCCCCTAGGGGTTACGCAGTATTTT

J: TRBJ2-3
size: many
D: TRBD2
V: TRBV7-2
CDR3: CASSEVAGGTDTQYF
DNA: TGTGCCAGCAGCGAGGTAGCGGGGGGAACAGATACGCAGTATTTT

J: TRBJ1-1
size: .
D: .
V: TRBV6-2/TRBV6-3
CDR3: CASSYPGRGTEAFF
DNA: TGTGCCAGCAGTTACCCGGGGAGGGGCACTGAAGCTTTCTTT

J: TRBJ2-1
size: .
D: TRBD2
V: TRBV6-2/TRBV6-3
CDR3: CASSLTSGGRGNEQFF
DNA: TGTGCCAGCAGTCTGACTAGCGGGGGGCGAGGAAATGAGCAGTTCTTC

J: TRBJ2-1
size: many
D: TRBD2
V: TRBV7-6
CDR3: CASSPDAAGTSGVHEQFF
DNA: TGTGCCAGCAGCCCAGACGCAGCCGGGACTAGCGGGGTCCATGAGCAGTTCTTC

J: TRBJ1-2
size: .
D: .
V: TRBV2
CDR3: CASQSGVFGYTF
DNA: TGTGCCAGTCAATCGGGAGTTTTTGGCTACACCTTC

J: TRBJ2-3
size: .
D: .
V: TRBV12-5
CDR3: CASGLEGSDTQYF
DNA: TGTGCTAGTGGTTTGGAGGGATCAGATACGCAGTATTTT

J: TRBJ2-1
size: many
D: .
V: TRBV6-1
CDR3: CASSQVLYNEQFF
DNA: TGTGCCAGCAGTCAGGTGCTTTACAATGAGCAGTTCTTC

J: TRBJ2-7
size: many
D: .
V: TRBV2
CDR3: CASSDYEQYF
DNA: TGTGCCAGCTCCGACTACGAGCAGTACTTC

J: TRBJ2-5
size: .
D: .
V: TRBV12-5
CDR3: CASARGGDPETQYF
DNA: TGTGCTAGTGCCCGAGGGGGGGACCCGGAGACCCAGTACTTC

J: TRBJ1-4
size: .
D: .
V: TRBV11-2
CDR3: CASSLGGGTEKLFF
DNA: TGTGCCAGCAGCTTAGGGGGCGGGACAGAAAAACTGTTTTTT

J: TRBJ1-5
size: .
D: .
V: TRBV27
CDR3: CASSLSNGGFNQPQHF
DNA: TGTGCCAGCAGTTTATCGAACGGCGGATTCAATCAGCCCCAGCATTTT

J: TRBJ1-5
size: .
D: .
V: TRBV4-1
CDR3: CASSQIRGGGQPQHF
DNA: TGCGCCAGCAGCCAAATCAGGGGAGGGGGGCAGCCCCAGCATTTT